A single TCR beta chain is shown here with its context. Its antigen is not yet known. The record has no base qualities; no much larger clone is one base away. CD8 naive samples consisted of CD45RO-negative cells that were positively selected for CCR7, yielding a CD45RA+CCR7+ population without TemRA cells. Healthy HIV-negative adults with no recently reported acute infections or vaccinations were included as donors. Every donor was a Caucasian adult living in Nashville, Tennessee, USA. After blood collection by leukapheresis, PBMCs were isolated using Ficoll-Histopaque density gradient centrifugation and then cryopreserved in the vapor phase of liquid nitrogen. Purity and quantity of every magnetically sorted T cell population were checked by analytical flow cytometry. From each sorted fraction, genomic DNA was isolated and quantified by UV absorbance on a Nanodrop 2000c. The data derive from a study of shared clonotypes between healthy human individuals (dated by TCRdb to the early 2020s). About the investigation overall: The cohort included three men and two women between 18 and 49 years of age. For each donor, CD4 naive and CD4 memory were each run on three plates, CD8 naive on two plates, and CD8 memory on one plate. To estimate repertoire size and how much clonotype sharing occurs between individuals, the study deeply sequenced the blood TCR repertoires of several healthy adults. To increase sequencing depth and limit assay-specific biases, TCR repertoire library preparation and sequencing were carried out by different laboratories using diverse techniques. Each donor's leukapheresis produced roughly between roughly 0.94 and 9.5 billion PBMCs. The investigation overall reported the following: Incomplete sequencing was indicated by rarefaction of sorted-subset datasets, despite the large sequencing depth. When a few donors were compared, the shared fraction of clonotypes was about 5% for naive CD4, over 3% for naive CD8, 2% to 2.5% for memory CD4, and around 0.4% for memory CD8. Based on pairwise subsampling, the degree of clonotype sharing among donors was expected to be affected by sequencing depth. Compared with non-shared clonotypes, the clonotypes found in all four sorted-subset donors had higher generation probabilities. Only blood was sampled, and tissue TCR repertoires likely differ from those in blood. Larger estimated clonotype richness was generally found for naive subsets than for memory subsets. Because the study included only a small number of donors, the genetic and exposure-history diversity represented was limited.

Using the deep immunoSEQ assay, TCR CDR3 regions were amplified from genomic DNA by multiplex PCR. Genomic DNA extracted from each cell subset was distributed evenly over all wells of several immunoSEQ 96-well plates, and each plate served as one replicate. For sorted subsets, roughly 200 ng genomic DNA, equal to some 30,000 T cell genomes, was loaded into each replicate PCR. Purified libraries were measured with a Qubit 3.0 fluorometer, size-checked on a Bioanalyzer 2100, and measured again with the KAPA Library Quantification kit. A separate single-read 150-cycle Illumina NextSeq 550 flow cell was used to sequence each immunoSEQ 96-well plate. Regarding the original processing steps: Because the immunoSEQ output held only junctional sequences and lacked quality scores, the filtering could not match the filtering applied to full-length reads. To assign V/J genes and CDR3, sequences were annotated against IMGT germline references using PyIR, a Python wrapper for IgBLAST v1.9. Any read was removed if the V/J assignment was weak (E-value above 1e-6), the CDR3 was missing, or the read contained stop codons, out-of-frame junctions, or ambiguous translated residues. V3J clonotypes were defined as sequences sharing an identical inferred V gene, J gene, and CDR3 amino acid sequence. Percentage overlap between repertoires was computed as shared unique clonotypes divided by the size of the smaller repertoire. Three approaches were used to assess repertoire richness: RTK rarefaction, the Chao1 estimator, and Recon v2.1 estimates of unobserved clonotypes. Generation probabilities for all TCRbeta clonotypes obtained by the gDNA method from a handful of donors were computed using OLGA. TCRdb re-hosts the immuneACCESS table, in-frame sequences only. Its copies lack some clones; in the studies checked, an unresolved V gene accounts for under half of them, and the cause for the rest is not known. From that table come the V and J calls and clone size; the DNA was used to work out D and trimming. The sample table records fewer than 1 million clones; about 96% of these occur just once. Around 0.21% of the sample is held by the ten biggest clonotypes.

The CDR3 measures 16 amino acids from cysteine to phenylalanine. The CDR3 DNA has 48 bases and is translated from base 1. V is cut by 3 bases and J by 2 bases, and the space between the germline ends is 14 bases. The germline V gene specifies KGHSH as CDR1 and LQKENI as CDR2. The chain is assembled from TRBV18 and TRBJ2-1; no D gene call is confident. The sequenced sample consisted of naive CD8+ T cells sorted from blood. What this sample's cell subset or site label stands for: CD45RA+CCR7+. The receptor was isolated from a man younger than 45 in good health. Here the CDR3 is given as CASSPYERSPYNEQFF. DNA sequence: TGTGCCAGCTCACCGTATGAAAGGAGCCCCTACAATGAGCAGTTCTTC.